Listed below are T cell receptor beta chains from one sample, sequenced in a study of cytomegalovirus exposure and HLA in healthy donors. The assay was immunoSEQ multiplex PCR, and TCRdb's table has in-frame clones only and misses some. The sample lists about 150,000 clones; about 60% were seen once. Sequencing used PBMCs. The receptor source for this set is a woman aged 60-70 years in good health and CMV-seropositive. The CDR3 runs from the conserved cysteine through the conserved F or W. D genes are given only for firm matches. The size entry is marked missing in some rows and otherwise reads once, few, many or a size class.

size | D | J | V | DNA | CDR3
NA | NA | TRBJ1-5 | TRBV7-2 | TGTGCCAGCAGCTATACAGATCAGGGTAGGCAGCCCCAGCATTTT | CASSYTDQGRQPQHF
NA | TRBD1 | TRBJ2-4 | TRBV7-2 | TGTGCCAGCAGCCGAACAGGGGGCTCCAAAAACATTCAGTACTTC | CASSRTGGSKNIQYF
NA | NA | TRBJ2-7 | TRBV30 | TGTGCCTGGACGCAGGGGACGACCTACGAGCAGTACTTC | CAWTQGTTYEQYF
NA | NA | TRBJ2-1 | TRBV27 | TGTGCCAGCAGTTTAAACGGGGACAATGAGCAGTTCTTC | CASSLNGDNEQFF
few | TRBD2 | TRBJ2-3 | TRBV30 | TGTGCCTGGAGCCTAAGCGGGAGGGCTCCCACAGATACGCAGTATTTT | CAWSLSGRAPTDTQYF
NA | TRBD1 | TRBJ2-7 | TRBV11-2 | TGTGCCAGCAGCGGGACAGAGATCTACGAGCAGTACTTC | CASSGTEIYEQYF
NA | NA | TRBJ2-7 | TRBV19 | TGTGCCAGTAGTCTGGACATACTCTCCTACGAGCAGTACTTC | CASSLDILSYEQYF
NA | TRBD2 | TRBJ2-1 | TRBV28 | TGTGCCAGTGGCGGGACTAGCCTCTACAATGAGCAGTTCTTC | CASGGTSLYNEQFF
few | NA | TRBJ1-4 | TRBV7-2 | TGTGCCAGCAGCTTTTTGTCAACAACTAATGAAAAACTGTTTTTT | CASSFLSTTNEKLFF
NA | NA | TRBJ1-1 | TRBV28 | TGTGCCAGCAGTTTGAAGGCGGTGGCGAACACTGAAGCTTTCTTT | CASSLKAVANTEAFF
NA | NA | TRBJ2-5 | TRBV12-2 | TGTGCAAGTGCAACTGACTTTCGAGAGACCCAGTACTTC | CASATDFRETQYF
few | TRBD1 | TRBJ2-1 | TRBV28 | TGTGCCAGCAGTTTATCGGCAGGGGGCCCCTACAATGAGCAGTTCTTC | CASSLSAGGPYNEQFF
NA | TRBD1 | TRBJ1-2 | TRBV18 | TGTGCCAGCTCACCATCGGGACAGGGGAACTATGGCTACACCTTC | CASSPSGQGNYGYTF
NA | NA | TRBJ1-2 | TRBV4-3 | TGCGCCAGCAGCCAAGATCGAATAGGACTTCAACGTGGCTACACCTTC | CASSQDRIGLQRGYTF
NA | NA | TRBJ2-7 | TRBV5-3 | TGTGCCAGAAGCTTAATGGGCATGACGGGAGCCTACGAGCAGTACTTC | CARSLMGMTGAYEQYF
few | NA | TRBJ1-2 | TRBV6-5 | TGTGCCAGCAGTTACGGGAGGGGAAACTATGGCTACACCTTC | CASSYGRGNYGYTF
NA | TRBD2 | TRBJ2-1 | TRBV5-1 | TGCGCCAGCAGTCTACTAGCGGGAGATACCAATGAGCAGTTCTTC | CASSLLAGDTNEQFF
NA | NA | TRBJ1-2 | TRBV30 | TGTGCCTGGAGTCGTAGGGGTCGCAACTATGGCTACACCTTC | CAWSRRGRNYGYTF
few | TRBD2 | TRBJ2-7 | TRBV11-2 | TGTGCCAGCAGCGCGGGGACTAGCGGGAGCCTCTTAATGCGGTACTTC | CASSAGTSGSLLMRYF
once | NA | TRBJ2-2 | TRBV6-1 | TGTGCCAGCATGGGAACAGGGACCACCGGGGAGCTGTTTTTT | CASMGTGTTGELFF
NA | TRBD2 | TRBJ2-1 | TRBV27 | TGTGCCAGCAGTTTATTCGGGACTAGCGCCTACAATGAGCAGTTCTTC | CASSLFGTSAYNEQFF
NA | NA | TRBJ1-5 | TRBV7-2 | TGTGCCAGCAGCTTAGGTACAGGGTATCAGCCCCAGCATTTT | CASSLGTGYQPQHF
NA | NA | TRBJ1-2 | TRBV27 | TGTGCCAGCAGTTTTTCCGGGCAGGGTTCAGGCTACACCTTC | CASSFSGQGSGYTF
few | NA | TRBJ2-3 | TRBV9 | TGTGCCAGCAGCGCCTCCTCGGCGGGACTCACAGATACGCAGTATTTT | CASSASSAGLTDTQYF
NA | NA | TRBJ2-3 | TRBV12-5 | TGTGCTAGTGGTTCATCAGGAACAGATACGCAGTATTTT | CASGSSGTDTQYF
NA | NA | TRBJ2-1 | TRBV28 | TGTGCCAGCAGTTTCGGAGGAAACAATGAGCAGTTCTTC | CASSFGGNNEQFF
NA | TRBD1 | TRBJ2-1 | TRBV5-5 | TGTGCCAGCAGCAAATTGACAGGGGGTTTGTCCGCGGGGAATGAGCAGTTCTTC | CASSKLTGGLSAGNEQFF
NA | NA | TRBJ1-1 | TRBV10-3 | TGTGCCAGCGGACAGAGAGGTACTGAAGCTTTCTTT | CASGQRGTEAFF
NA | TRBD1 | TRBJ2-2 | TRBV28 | TGTGCCAGCGGGACGACAGGGAAGGGCACCGGGGAGCTGTTTTTT | CASGTTGKGTGELFF
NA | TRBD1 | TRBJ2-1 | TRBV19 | TGTGCCAGTACCGCAGTACAGGGGGCCTACAATGAGCAGTTCTTC | CASTAVQGAYNEQFF
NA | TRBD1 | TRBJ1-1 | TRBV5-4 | TGTGCCAGCAGCGCCGGGACAGGGCAAGCTTTCTTT | CASSAGTGQAFF
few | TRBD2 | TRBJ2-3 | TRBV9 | TGTGCCAGCAGCGTAGTAGGGACTAGCGCTACAGATACGCAGTATTTT | CASSVVGTSATDTQYF
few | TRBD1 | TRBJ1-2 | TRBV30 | TGTGCCTGGAACCCTACAGGGGGCGCCAATGGCTACACCTTC | CAWNPTGGANGYTF
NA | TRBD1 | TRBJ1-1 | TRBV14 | TGTGCCAGCAGCCAAGGGACAGGCGGGGACACTGAAGCTTTCTTT | CASSQGTGGDTEAFF
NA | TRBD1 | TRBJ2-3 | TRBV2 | TGTGCCAGCAGTGGACAGGGAGGCACAGATACGCAGTATTTT | CASSGQGGTDTQYF
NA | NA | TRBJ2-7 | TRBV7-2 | TGTGCCAGCAGCTCGGACTCCTCCGTCGGTCTCTTC | CASSSDSSVGLF
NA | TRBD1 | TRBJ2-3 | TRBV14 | TGTGCCAGCAGCCAAGATCCTACCCCAGGGGGCCAAGATACGCAGTATTTT | CASSQDPTPGGQDTQYF
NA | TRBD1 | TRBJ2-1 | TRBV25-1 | TGTGCCAGCAGTGAATTGGGACAGGGTTACAATGAGCAGTTCTTC | CASSELGQGYNEQFF
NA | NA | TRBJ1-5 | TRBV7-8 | TGTGCCAGCAGCTCGGGGGGGGGAGGACAGCCCCAGCATTTT | CASSSGGGGQPQHF
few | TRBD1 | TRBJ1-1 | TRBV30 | TGTGCCTGGAGCCCTACAGGACAGGGGGACACTGAAGCTTTCTTT | CAWSPTGQGDTEAFF
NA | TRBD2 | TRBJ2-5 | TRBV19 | TGTGCCAGTAGTTCAGAACTAGCGGGACAAGAGACCCAGTACTTC | CASSSELAGQETQYF
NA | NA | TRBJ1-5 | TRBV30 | TGTGCCTGGAGTGTACTGGCAGTTGGAGGGCCCCAGCATTTT | CAWSVLAVGGPQHF
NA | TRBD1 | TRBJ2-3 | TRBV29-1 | TGCAGCGTTGTCGGACAGGGCACAGATACGCAGTATTTT | CSVVGQGTDTQYF
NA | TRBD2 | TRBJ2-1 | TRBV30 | TGTGCCTGGAGTGTAGGGACTAGCGCTTACAATGAGCAGTTCTTC | CAWSVGTSAYNEQFF
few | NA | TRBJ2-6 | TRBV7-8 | TGTGCCAGCAGCTATCAGGGTAGGGCTGGGGCCAACGTCCTGACTTTC | CASSYQGRAGANVLTF
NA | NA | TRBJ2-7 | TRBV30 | TGTGCCTGGAAGGTCCAGGCCCGCTACGAGCAGTACTTC | CAWKVQARYEQYF